The entry that follows covers one TCR beta chain sequence. Its antigen is unidentified. The data were obtained in a study of blood T cells in healthy people across ages. Findings and caveats of the study: Any changes in expanded clonotypes were possibly confounded, as donor CMV status remained unknown. TCR beta diversity tracked closely with naive T cell percentage.

It was with a sample-barcoded 5' primer and a J-beta primer mix that a second PCR of about 7 to 12 cycles was run. One entry per CDR3 protein, called by TCRdb with MiXCR from the 5' RACE reads. Of hundreds of thousands of distinct CDR3 sequences in the sample, roughly 64% were seen once. Every donor gave roughly 9.2 milliliters of peripheral blood. No fewer than 5.5 micrograms of total RNA were isolated from every sample. The receptor comes from a man aged 25 to 45 in good health. The sample comprised blood.

CDR3 DNA: TGTGCCAGCAGCCAAGATGGGGGCGGGCGGACGGGAGAGACCCAGTACTTC. Translating gives CASSQDGGGRTGETQYF. J is TRBJ2-5 and V is TRBV4-2; D might be TRBD1 (6 bases). Trimming stripped 0 bases from V and 4 bases from J, with 18 bases between. CDR3 size: 17 residues. CDR1 and CDR2 (germline): LGHNA, YNFKEQ.